Each of the 31 T cell receptor beta chains below was sequenced from the same sample in a study of CD8 T cells in ankylosing spondylitis. Using its own MiXCR run on the 5' RACE reads, TCRdb lists one record per CDR3 protein. The repertoire includes over 700,000 distinct CDR3 sequences, around 20% of them detected once, and 15% to 20% sits in the top ten. Their antigens remain unidentified. Study-wide results and limits: Characteristic, it appeared, of ankylosing spondylitis blood was a TCR beta motif of fewer than 10 highly homologous variants.

The sequenced material came from blood, either unsorted or a sorted T cell fraction (not recorded which). The source is a male donor with ankylosing spondylitis.

This clonotype was detected only a few times. The chain uses TRBV20-1 and TRBJ1-5; TRBD1 matches at 7 bases. V shed 3 bases, J shed 1 base, and the junction held 6 bases outside the gene matches. Germline CDR1 and CDR2: DFQATT and SNEGSKA (reference sequence). The CDR3 totals 15 residues. The CDR3 loop is CSASPGGFSNQPQHF. CDR3 sequence (DNA): TGCAGTGCTAGTCCAGGGGGTTTCAGCAATCAGCCCCAGCATTTT.

The chain is built from TRBV20-1 and TRBJ2-5, with 8 bases fitting TRBD1. V trimming: 3 bases; J trimming: 5 bases; junction bases outside the gene matches: 11. The germline gives CDR1 DFQATT, CDR2 SNEGSKA (reference sequence). This CDR3 region has 15 residues. The CDR3 nucleotides read TGCAGTGCTAGTACTCCCGGGACAGGAGGGGAGACCCAGTACTTC. Residues: CSASTPGTGGETQYF.

The table lists this clonotype with a few counts. The CDR3 sequence is CASSWGLQDQPQHF. For the CDR3, the DNA is TGTGCCAGCAGCTGGGGCCTGCAGGATCAGCCCCAGCATTTT. The V gene is TRBV11-2, the J gene TRBJ1-5; a weak D match, TRBD1 (5 bases). Per germline, CDR1 SGHAT and CDR2 FQNNGV. This CDR3 is 14 amino acids long. Trimming left V 4 bases short and J 5 bases short, with 12 bases between. Filled out from reference TRBV11-2 and TRBJ1-5, the complete variable domain reads EAGVAQSPRYKIIEKRQSVAFWCNPISGHATLYWYQQILGQGPKLLIQFQNNGVVDDSQLPKDRFSAERLKGVDSTLKIQPAKLEDSAVYLCASSWGLQDQPQHFGDGTRLSIL.

As regards this clonotype: Since no conserved phenylalanine or tryptophan closes the CDR3, a read error is the likely cause. The chain uses TRBV6-2 or TRBV6-3 and TRBJ1-1, with TRBD1 identical over 9 bases. This CDR3 comprises 20 residues. The V segment lost 1 base and the J segment 1 base; nucleotides outside the gene matches: 16. Germline-derived CDR1 and CDR2 are MNHEY and SVGEGT. The CDR3 DNA is TGTGCCAGCAGTTACTTGACAGGGGGGTTCCCCCGGCGCGGGAACACTGAAGCTTTCTCT. Translation: CASSYLTGGFPRRGNTEAFS.

Ten or more counts support this clonotype. The chain uses TRBV27 and TRBJ1-3; 7 bases are a match to TRBD1. The ends lost 4 bases at V and 3 bases at J; junction bases unmatched: 6. CDR1 MNHEY and CDR2 SMNVEV come from the germline V gene (reference sequence). CDR3 length equals 15 residues. This CDR3 reads CASSWDSNLGNTIYF. CDR3 coding DNA: TGTGCCAGCAGTTGGGACAGCAACCTTGGAAACACCATATATTTT.

This clonotype was counted only a few times. The J gene is TRBJ2-5, the V gene TRBV20-1, with D possibly matching TRBD2 (5 bases). V gave up 3 bases and J gave up 4 bases, with 15 bases separating them. Germline V CDR1 and CDR2: DFQATT, SNEGSKA (reference sequence). This CDR3 contains 14 residues. CDR3 protein: CSARGSSLRETQYF. In nucleotides, the CDR3 is TGCAGTGCTAGGGGGAGTAGTTTGAGAGAGACCCAGTACTTC.

The chain links TRBV6-1 to TRBJ2-1, with TRBD2 matching over 9 bases. The CDR3 has 15 amino acids. Trimming took 10 bases from V and 0 from J; bases not matched to a gene: 7. CDR1 MNHNS and CDR2 SASEGT come from the germline V gene. CDR3 amino acids: CATVPAGGSYNEQFF. In nucleotides, the CDR3 is TGTGCCACGGTCCCAGCGGGAGGCTCCTACAATGAGCAGTTCTTC.

This clonotype was detected only a few times. This chain joins TRBV13 and TRBJ2-7; no firm D call. CDR1 is PRHDT and CDR2 is FYEKMQ in the germline V gene (reference sequence). Trimming took off 2 bases at V and 3 bases at J, with 11 bases between the two ends. The CDR3 has 14 amino acids. The CDR3 DNA is TGTGCCAGCAGCTTAAATCGGTGGGACTACGAGCAGTACTTC. Translation gives CASSLNRWDYEQYF. Based on the CDR3 plus reference TRBV13 and TRBJ2-7, the full variable domain is AAGVIQSPRHLIKEKRETATLKCYPIPRHDTVYWYQQGPGQDPQFLISFYEKMQSDKGSIPDRFSAQQFSDYHSELNMSSLELGDSALYFCASSLNRWDYEQYFGPGTRLTVT.

The chain combines TRBV4-1 with TRBJ1-5, with D uncertain. In germline, CDR1 is MGHRA, CDR2 YSYEKL. Trimming took 3 bases from V and 0 from J, leaving 18 bases between them. The length of the CDR3 is 18 residues. The CDR3: CASSHFLYRGYSNQPQHF. CDR3 bases: TGCGCCAGCAGCCATTTCCTTTACCGGGGATATAGCAATCAGCCCCAGCATTTT.

The chain has TRBV7-3 and TRBJ2-5, with D possibly TRBD1 on 5 matching bases. The germline V gene encodes CDR1 SGHTA and CDR2 FQGTGA. This CDR3 is 14 amino acids long. V dropped 5 bases and J dropped 2 bases, with 12 bases sitting between them. The CDR3 nucleotides are TGTGCCAGCAGCGCGACAGCGAAACAAGAGACCCAGTACTTC. Its translation: CASSATAKQETQYF.

The gene calls are TRBV2 and TRBJ2-3, with 7 nucleotides matching TRBD1. The germline CDR1 and CDR2 sequences are SNHLY and FYNNEI. The ends lost 7 bases at V and 3 bases at J; junction bases unmatched: 7. The CDR3 is made up of 14 amino acids. The CDR3 is CASNRQGRTDTQYF. The CDR3 DNA sequence: TGTGCCAGCAACCGACAGGGTAGGACAGATACGCAGTATTTT.

This clonotype was observed a few times. The chain carries TRBV6-1 and TRBJ1-4; tentatively, D is TRBD1 (5 bases). Trimming stripped 3 bases from V and 7 bases from J, with 12 bases between. Germline assignment: CDR1 MNHNS and CDR2 SASEGT. The CDR3 is 14 residues long. The CDR3 sequence: CASSDRQGREKLFF. In DNA form, the CDR3 reads TGTGCCAGCAGTGACCGGCAGGGTCGTGAAAAACTGTTTTTT.

CDR3 bases: TGTGCCACCAAGGGGGGAGGGGGCTCCTACGAGCAGTACTTC. Translation: CATKGGGGSYEQYF. V usage is TRBV28 and J usage is TRBJ2-7, with TRBD2 as a possible D gene (7 bases). V was shortened by 10 bases and J by 0 bases, with 16 bases between the two germline ends. The CDR3 is made up of 14 amino acids. Germline V gene sequence: CDR1 MDHEN, CDR2 SYDVKM.

This clonotype was counted only a few times. The chain has TRBV7-2 and TRBJ2-1; D might be TRBD1 (6 bases). The CDR3 covers 16 residues. V was cut by 1 base and J by 1 base, with 11 bases left in between. Germline loops: CDR1 SGHTA, CDR2 FQGNSA. The CDR3 reads CASSLGWGLSYNEQFF. The CDR3 DNA sequence: TGTGCCAGCAGCTTAGGTTGGGGGCTATCCTACAATGAGCAGTTCTTC.

Only one count was recorded for this clonotype. The gene calls are TRBV3-1 and TRBJ2-1; 8 bases are shared with TRBD2. Germline CDR1 LGHDT, CDR2 YNNKEL (reference sequence). With 0 bases clipped from V and 6 bases from J, the junction kept 7 bases outside the gene matches. This CDR3 has 16 amino acids. In DNA, the CDR3 is TGTGCCAGCAGCCAAGATCGCGGGAGGATTTTCAATGAGCAGTTCTTC. It translates to CASSQDRGRIFNEQFF.

This clonotype was counted only a few times. J is TRBJ2-1 and V is TRBV12-3 or TRBV12-4; D is unclear. This CDR3 has 15 residues. The V end was cut by 6 bases, the J end by 5 bases, with 17 bases between. CDR3 loop: CASSPQYSFHNEQFF. CDR3 nucleotides: TGTGCCAGCAGCCCTCAGTACTCCTTCCACAATGAGCAGTTCTTC.

This clonotype appeared a few times. The CDR3 sequence is CSAIHTRGSGNTIYF. CDR3 coding DNA: TGCAGTGCCATCCACACAAGGGGCTCTGGAAACACCATATATTTT. The chain employs TRBV20-1 and TRBJ1-3, with D possibly matching TRBD1 (5 bases). The V gene lost 6 bases and the J gene lost 0 bases, with 15 bases spanning the gap. The CDR3 loop spans 15 amino acids. Per the germline V gene, CDR1 is DFQATT and CDR2 is SNEGSKA (reference sequence).

This clonotype has more than one count but fewer than ten. CDR3 nucleotides: TGTGCCAGCAGAACGGACAGGGGCTTTCCCCTCCACTTT. Its protein is CASRTDRGFPLHF. The chain combines TRBV6-1 with TRBJ1-6, with 9 bases aligning to TRBD1. Germline CDR1 and CDR2: MNHNS and SASEGT. The length of the CDR3 is 13 residues. The V segment lost 6 bases and the J segment 13 bases; nucleotides outside the gene matches: 7.

At least ten counts were recorded for this clonotype. At one boundary the junction diverges from the germline segment, which might be a read error. The V call is TRBV5-1, the J call TRBJ2-1; 7 bases map to TRBD2. Germline V gene sequence: CDR1 SGHRS, CDR2 YFSETQ. This CDR3 is built from 15 residues. CDR3 sequence: CASSFGGGSYNEQFF. As DNA, the CDR3 is TGTGCCAGCAGTTTTGGGGGAGGGAGCTACAATGAGCAGTTCTTC. Full variable domain (rest looked up from reference TRBV5-1 and TRBJ2-1): KAGVTQTPRYLIKTRGQQVTLSCSPISGHRSVSWYQQTPGQGLQFLFEYFSETQRNKGNFPGRFSGRQFSNSRSEMNVSTLELGDSALYLCASSFGGGSYNEQFFGPGTRLTVL.

The CDR3 loop reads CASRLDRPQYF. The CDR3 nucleotides are TGTGCCTCGAGACTAGACCGTCCGCAGTATTTT. The genes are TRBV24-1 and TRBJ2-3; possible D gene TRBD2, 6 bases. Germline loops: CDR1 KGHDR, CDR2 SFDVKD. This CDR3 region has 11 residues. Trimming took 12 bases from V and 10 from J, leaving 16 bases between them.

In this sample, this clonotype turned up many times. The V and J genes are TRBV5-1 and TRBJ2-7, with 11 bases lining up with TRBD1. The germline CDR1 and CDR2 sequences are SGHRS and YFSETQ. The CDR3 loop spans 15 amino acids. J lost 4 bases, V lost 4 bases, and 7 bases had no gene match. CDR3 in amino acids: CASSPWTGGVYEQYF. CDR3 bases: TGCGCCAGCAGCCCGTGGACAGGGGGCGTTTACGAGCAGTACTTC.

J is TRBJ2-3 and V is TRBV27; 8 bases agree with TRBD2. Unmatched junction bases numbered 16, after V lost 4 bases and J lost 4 bases. CDR3 length: 18 residues. Germline CDR1 MNHEY, CDR2 SMNVEV (reference sequence). For the CDR3, the DNA is TGTGCCAGCAGTTCCCGTATTTTCGGGGGGGCCGGCTCAGATACGCAGTATTTT. Residues: CASSSRIFGGAGSDTQYF.

CDR3 amino acids: CASSQEWQRNTEAFF. CDR3 coding DNA: TGCGCCAGCAGCCAAGAATGGCAGAGGAACACTGAAGCTTTCTTT. This chain uses TRBV4-1 with TRBJ1-1; no clear D gene. V was pared by 0 bases and J by 1 base, with 9 bases between. This CDR3 comprises 15 residues. Germline V gene sequence: CDR1 MGHRA, CDR2 YSYEKL.

In its sample, this clonotype was seen a few times. J is TRBJ2-7 and V is TRBV27; TRBD1 matches at 8 bases. The CDR3 consists of 14 residues. J gave up 3 bases and V 6 bases, and 7 bases lay outside the gene matches. Per the germline V gene, CDR1 is MNHEY and CDR2 is SMNVEV (reference sequence). CDR3 protein: CASSSGQALYEQYF. CDR3 in DNA: TGTGCCAGCAGCTCGGGACAGGCCCTCTACGAGCAGTACTTC.

The J gene is TRBJ2-5, the V gene TRBV5-1, with 7 nucleotides matching TRBD2. The CDR3 is 16 amino acids. The V gene end was trimmed by 4 bases and the J gene end by 2 bases; junction bases not matched to a gene: 11. In germline, CDR1 is SGHRS, CDR2 YFSETQ. The CDR3 loop is CASSPTTSAYQETQYF. CDR3 DNA sequence: TGCGCCAGCAGCCCGACCACTAGCGCCTATCAAGAGACCCAGTACTTC.

The sample holds a few counts of this clonotype. DNA of the CDR3: TGCGCCAGCAGCCAGGGGCTGGGGGCGAGCACTGAAGCTTTCTTT. Translating gives CASSQGLGASTEAFF. The chain recombines TRBV5-1 with TRBJ1-1, with D possibly TRBD1 on 6 matching bases. CDR3 length: 15 amino acids. The germline V and J ends were trimmed by 4 bases and 4 bases, with 17 bases remaining between them. Germline V CDR1 and CDR2: SGHRS, YFSETQ.

This clonotype was seen only a few times. The J gene is TRBJ2-5, the V gene TRBV4-1, with 11 bases aligning to TRBD2. The CDR3 length is 16 residues. The germline CDR1 and CDR2 sequences are MGHRA and YSYEKL. J gave up 5 bases and V 5 bases, and 10 bases lay outside the gene matches. CDR3 nucleotide sequence: TGCGCCAGCAGCAACAAGCTAGCGGGGGGTTTCGAGACCCAGTACTTC. Its protein is CASSNKLAGGFETQYF.

This clonotype occurred many times. The genes are TRBV12-3 or TRBV12-4 and TRBJ2-1, with D unresolved. The CDR3 runs to 13 residues. Trimming removed 7 bases at V and 2 bases at J, with 9 bases between. CDR3: CASTPRPYNEQFF. CDR3 sequence (DNA): TGTGCCAGCACCCCCAGACCCTACAATGAGCAGTTCTTC.

This clonotype was observed a few times. The chain has TRBV20-1 and TRBJ2-2; a weak D match, TRBD2 (5 bases). The ends were cut back, 6 bases at V and 0 bases at J, with 14 bases in the middle. The CDR3 contains 15 residues. The germline CDR1 and CDR2 sequences are DFQATT and SNEGSKA (reference sequence). DNA for the CDR3: TGCAGTGCATATAGGGCGGGCGCGAACACCGGGGAGCTGTTTTTT. Translation gives CSAYRAGANTGELFF.

This clonotype was detected ten times or more. This chain uses TRBV12-3 or TRBV12-4 with TRBJ1-4, with TRBD1 matching 12 bases. There are 16 residues in the CDR3. The junction had 15 bases not matched to a gene; V was cut back by 6 bases and J by 13 bases. The CDR3: CASSMGQGANWGGLFF. The CDR3, as DNA: TGTGCCAGCAGCATGGGACAGGGGGCGAACTGGGGGGGACTGTTTTTT.

This chain joins TRBV5-1 and TRBJ2-2; TRBD1 is a possible D gene (5 bases). Trimming left V 7 bases short and J 6 bases short, with 19 bases between. Germline-derived CDR1 and CDR2 are SGHRS and YFSETQ. The CDR3 length is 15 residues. CDR3 nucleotide sequence: TGCGCCAGCTCCCCCGTGGCAGGGCAGGCCGGGGAGCTGTTTTTT. This translates into CASSPVAGQAGELFF.